This entry lists 17 T cell receptor beta chains sequenced from one sample in a study of T cells in Graves' hyperthyroidism and ophthalmopathy. Regions amplified from RNA transcripts were the TCR beta CDR3 regions. The HTBI primer set drove a first-round RT-PCR of the TCR CDR3. TCRdb processed the multiplex PCR reads anew with MiXCR; each CDR3 protein has one entry. The sample carries hundreds of thousands of distinct CDR3 sequences, under 20% recorded once. Sequencing was carried out using blood. The receptors were gathered from a woman in her twenties or thirties with Graves' hyperthyroidism.

The table lists this clonotype with many counts. The chain combines TRBV29-1 with TRBJ2-7; perhaps TRBD1 as D (7 bases). Germline values: CDR1 SQVTM, CDR2 ANQGSEA. Between the trimmed V and J ends, which lost 3 bases and 4 bases, there was a span of 16 bases. This CDR3 contains 14 residues. In DNA, the CDR3 is TGCAGCGTTGAGGGGAAGACAGGGACTTACGAGCAGTACTTC. Amino acid sequence: CSVEGKTGTYEQYF.

This clonotype was observed at least ten times. The chain joins TRBV28 to TRBJ2-1; 7 bases align to TRBD1. The V gene end was trimmed by 8 bases and the J gene end by 0 bases; junction bases not matched to a gene: 7. Germline lookup yields CDR1 MDHEN and CDR2 SYDVKM. The CDR3 totals 15 residues. The CDR3 DNA is TGTGCCAGCGCGTTCAGGGGGAGCTCCTACAATGAGCAGTTCTTC. The encoded protein is CASAFRGSSYNEQFF. Looking up the rest from reference TRBV28 and TRBJ2-1 gives the full variable domain: DVKVTQSSRYLVKRTGEKVFLECVQDMDHENMFWYRQDPGLGLRLIYFSYDVKMKEKGDIPEGYSVSREKKERFSLILESASTNQTSMYLCASAFRGSSYNEQFFGPGTRLTVL.

About this clonotype: Since the CDR3 does not end with the conserved phenylalanine or tryptophan, this likely comes from a read error. The chain carries TRBV2 and TRBJ2-6; unclear D gene. This CDR3 has 14 amino acids. Germline V gives CDR1 SNHLY, CDR2 FYNNEI. V was clipped by 6 bases and J by 4 bases, with 10 bases between them. In DNA form, the CDR3 reads TGTGCCAGCAGAGAGAATAGAGGGGCCAACGTCCTGACTTCC. Protein sequence: CASRENRGANVLTS.

This clonotype was counted a few times. A read error may be the cause here, since a much bigger clone is one base away. The chain joins TRBV6-1 to TRBJ2-7, with 11 bases lining up with TRBD2. Per germline, CDR1 MNHNS and CDR2 SASEGT. The CDR3 loop spans 18 amino acids. The CDR3 region has the DNA TGTGCCAGCAGTTATTTGGTAGCGGGAGGGCCCTCGTCCTACGAGCAGTGCTTC. This codes for CASSYLVAGGPSSYEQCF.

In its sample, this clonotype was seen many times. The V and J genes are TRBV12-3 or TRBV12-4 and TRBJ2-7, with TRBD2 matching over 10 bases. Trimming at V came to 6 bases and at J to 2 bases, leaving 7 bases not matched to a gene. The CDR3 extends over 15 amino acids. CDR3 DNA: TGTGCCAGCAGCCCCTGGACTAGCGGAACCTACGAGCAGTACTTC. This sequence encodes CASSPWTSGTYEQYF.

The chain combines TRBV5-1 with TRBJ2-2; TRBD2 matches 10 bases. Germline-derived CDR1 and CDR2 are SGHRS and YFSETQ. Trimming cost V 4 bases and J 6 bases; bases outside gene matches: 6. The CDR3 consists of 15 residues. CDR3 in DNA: TGCGCCAGCAGCCCGGGGGGGACTAGCGCCGGGGAGCTGTTTTTT. Translation gives CASSPGGTSAGELFF.

This clonotype was seen repeatedly, ten times or more. The chain is built from TRBV4-1 and TRBJ2-2; possible D gene TRBD2, 5 bases. Germline V gene data show CDR1 as MGHRA and CDR2 as YSYEKL. Trimming left V 3 bases short and J 6 bases short, with 14 bases between. The length of the CDR3 is 15 residues. The CDR3 region is CASSHYEGRAGELFF. The CDR3 coding sequence is TGCGCCAGCAGCCATTACGAGGGAAGGGCCGGGGAGCTGTTTTTT.

The rearrangement links TRBV20-1 to TRBJ1-4; no clear D gene. The V gene lost 3 bases and the J gene lost 7 bases, with 12 bases spanning the gap. The CDR3 totals 13 residues. CDR1 is DFQATT, CDR2 SNEGSKA, per germline (reference sequence). The CDR3 bases are TGCAGTGCTAGGGATCCCGCAGGTGAAAAACTGTTTTTT. Translation: CSARDPAGEKLFF.

V is TRBV5-8 and J is TRBJ2-2, with 8 bases matching TRBD2. Germline-derived CDR1 and CDR2 are SGHTS and YDEGEE. V dropped 4 bases and J dropped 7; count of bases not matched to a gene: 6. CDR3 size: 14 residues. The CDR3 sequence is CASSPGLAGGELFF. The CDR3 region has the DNA TGTGCCAGCAGCCCCGGACTAGCAGGCGGGGAGCTGTTTTTT.

The chain couples TRBV13 to TRBJ1-1; the match to TRBD1 covers 9 bases. V was pared by 2 bases and J by 3 bases, with 7 bases of the junction left unmatched. This CDR3 is 16 amino acids long. Germline V CDR1 and CDR2: PRHDT, FYEKMQ (reference sequence). In DNA, the CDR3 is TGTGCCAGCAGCTTAAGGGGACAGGGTGTAGACACTGAAGCTTTCTTT. Amino acids: CASSLRGQGVDTEAFF.

The sample holds many counts of this clonotype. The V call is TRBV27, the J call TRBJ2-7, with D perhaps TRBD1 or TRBD2 (6 bases each). V lost 2 bases to trimming and J lost 5 bases, with 10 bases between them. The CDR3 has 13 amino acids. Germline loops: CDR1 MNHEY, CDR2 SMNVEV (reference sequence). CDR3 coding DNA: TGTGCCAGCAGTTTAGGGGGGCTAAACGAGCAGTACTTC. Protein sequence: CASSLGGLNEQYF.

This clonotype was detected only a few times. The rearrangement uses TRBV18 and TRBJ1-1, with a possible D match to TRBD1 (6 bases). Per germline, CDR1 KGHSH and CDR2 LQKENI. The V end lost 3 bases, the J end lost 1 base, and 12 bases lay between the germline ends. The CDR3 length is 15 residues. The CDR3 region is CASSPYRDPNTEAFF. The CDR3 DNA reads as TGTGCCAGCTCACCCTACAGGGATCCGAACACTGAAGCTTTCTTT.

The chain has TRBV4-1 and TRBJ2-7, with TRBD2 as a possible D gene (6 bases). The CDR3 totals 15 residues. CDR1 and CDR2 from the germline V gene are MGHRA and YSYEKL. The V gene lost 1 base and the J gene lost 3 bases, with 13 bases spanning the gap. The CDR3 protein is CASSQGSWGDYEQYF. The CDR3 region has the DNA TGCGCCAGCAGCCAAGGGTCTTGGGGGGACTACGAGCAGTACTTC.

The table lists this clonotype with many counts. The chain couples TRBV27 to TRBJ2-3; perhaps D is TRBD1 or TRBD2 (5 bases each). V was pared by 5 bases and J by 2 bases, with 14 bases between. CDR1 and CDR2 (germline): MNHEY, SMNVEV (reference sequence). This CDR3 is built from 15 residues. The CDR3 nucleotides are TGTGCCAGCAGTCCCCTAGGGACGATCACAGATACGCAGTATTTT. Translation: CASSPLGTITDTQYF.

Many counts were recorded for this clonotype. The chain uses TRBV3-1 and TRBJ2-5, with 8 bases that match TRBD2. CDR1 is LGHDT, CDR2 YNNKEL, per germline (reference sequence). The CDR3 is made up of 14 amino acids. With V trimmed by 5 bases and J by 9 bases, 11 bases remained unmatched. Here the CDR3 reads CASSSEREWAAQYF. The DNA for the CDR3 is TGTGCCAGCAGCTCCGAGCGGGAGTGGGCGGCCCAGTACTTC.

The chain joins TRBV29-1 to TRBJ1-4, with a possible D match to TRBD1 (6 bases). Between the trimmed V and J ends, which lost 6 bases and 0 bases, there was a span of 11 bases. Germline CDR1 is SQVTM and CDR2 is ANQGSEA. This CDR3 has 14 residues. This CDR3 is CSVRTGSTNEKLFF. The CDR3 bases are TGCAGCGTCCGAACAGGGTCAACTAATGAAAAACTGTTTTTT.

This clonotype was counted ten times or more. The CDR3: CASRRLTSINEQFF. The CDR3 DNA follows: TGTGCCAGCAGGCGACTAACTAGTATAAATGAGCAGTTCTTC. This chain joins TRBV6-1 and TRBJ2-1; TRBD2 might be the D (5 bases). The CDR3 has 14 residues. The V end lost 6 bases, the J end lost 7 bases, and 16 bases lay between the germline ends. CDR1 and CDR2 from the germline V gene are MNHNS and SASEGT.